The rows below give T cell receptor beta chains drawn from one sample of a study of blood T cell repertoires in COVID-19. Data came from immunoSEQ multiplex PCR; TCRdb stores just in-frame clones and leaves some out. In the table there are about 140,000 clones, about 89% of which are singletons. The sequenced sample was PBMCs or T cells enriched from blood (not recorded which). The receptor source for this set is a man in his fifties or sixties who had recovered from COVID-19. Both conserved end residues are part of each CDR3. A D gene is named only where the DNA matches it firmly. Part of the rows lack a size; the others show once, few, many or a class for expanded clones.

d_call: NA
v_call: TRBV10-1
j_call: TRBJ1-5
clone_size: NA
cdr3_aa: CASSVVREPVPGNQPQHF
cdr3_nt: TGCGCCAGCAGTGTTGTAAGGGAGCCTGTACCGGGCAATCAGCCCCAGCATTTT

d_call: NA
v_call: TRBV6-5
j_call: TRBJ1-1
clone_size: once
cdr3_aa: CASTLNTEAFF
cdr3_nt: TGTGCCAGCACTCTAAACACTGAAGCTTTCTTT

d_call: TRBD2
v_call: TRBV7-3
j_call: TRBJ2-3
clone_size: NA
cdr3_aa: CASSLYGTSGTDTQYF
cdr3_nt: TGTGCCAGCAGCCTATACGGGACTAGCGGCACAGATACGCAGTATTTT

d_call: TRBD2
v_call: TRBV29-1
j_call: TRBJ2-3
clone_size: NA
cdr3_aa: CSVGRLAGGGDTQYF
cdr3_nt: TGCAGCGTCGGGAGACTAGCGGGGGGGGGAGATACGCAGTATTTT

d_call: TRBD1
v_call: TRBV7-3
j_call: TRBJ2-7
clone_size: NA
cdr3_aa: CASSFQGGPPYEQYF
cdr3_nt: TGTGCCAGCAGCTTCCAAGGGGGCCCCCCCTACGAGCAGTACTTC

d_call: NA
v_call: TRBV5-6
j_call: TRBJ2-7
clone_size: NA
cdr3_aa: CASSLYGLAHTYEQYF
cdr3_nt: TGTGCCAGCAGCTTGTATGGTCTAGCGCATACCTACGAGCAGTACTTC

d_call: TRBD1
v_call: TRBV24-1
j_call: TRBJ2-3
clone_size: NA
cdr3_aa: CATRGDRGTDTQYF
cdr3_nt: TGTGCCACCAGGGGGGACAGGGGTACAGATACGCAGTATTTT

d_call: TRBD2
v_call: TRBV19
j_call: TRBJ2-7
clone_size: NA
cdr3_aa: CASSGGTSGSLYEQYF
cdr3_nt: TGTGCCAGTAGTGGCGGGACTAGCGGGTCCCTCTACGAGCAGTACTTC

d_call: NA
v_call: TRBV10-2
j_call: TRBJ1-2
clone_size: NA
cdr3_aa: CASSPGSSYGYTF
cdr3_nt: TGCGCCAGCAGCCCGGGGTCGAGCTATGGCTACACCTTC

d_call: NA
v_call: TRBV28
j_call: TRBJ2-7
clone_size: NA
cdr3_aa: CASSSTRRGDEQYF
cdr3_nt: TGTGCCAGCAGTTCAACCCGTAGGGGTGACGAGCAGTACTTC

d_call: TRBD1
v_call: TRBV7-8
j_call: TRBJ2-1
clone_size: few
cdr3_aa: CASSRDRAGEQFF
cdr3_nt: TGTGCCAGCAGCCGAGACAGGGCGGGTGAGCAGTTCTTC

d_call: NA
v_call: TRBV10-1
j_call: TRBJ2-2
clone_size: NA
cdr3_aa: CASSVGYTGELFF
cdr3_nt: TGCGCCAGCAGTGTCGGGTACACCGGGGAGCTGTTTTTT

d_call: TRBD2
v_call: TRBV10-3
j_call: TRBJ2-7
clone_size: NA
cdr3_aa: CAIRPSGGRDEQYF
cdr3_nt: TGTGCCATCAGGCCCTCCGGCGGGAGGGACGAGCAGTACTTC

d_call: TRBD2
v_call: TRBV6-5
j_call: TRBJ2-1
clone_size: NA
cdr3_aa: CASSYGGRLHEQFF
cdr3_nt: TGTGCCAGCAGTTATGGCGGGAGGCTCCATGAGCAGTTCTTC

d_call: NA
v_call: TRBV19
j_call: TRBJ2-3
clone_size: NA
cdr3_aa: CASSIGRDTQYF
cdr3_nt: TGTGCCAGTAGTATAGGGAGGGATACGCAGTATTTT

d_call: TRBD1
v_call: TRBV6-5
j_call: TRBJ2-5
clone_size: NA
cdr3_aa: CASRETGDYGETQYF
cdr3_nt: TGTGCCAGCAGGGAGACAGGGGATTATGGAGAGACCCAGTACTTC

d_call: NA
v_call: TRBV11-1
j_call: TRBJ1-2
clone_size: NA
cdr3_aa: CASSPQGGGYTF
cdr3_nt: TGTGCCAGCAGCCCCCAGGGAGGCGGCTACACCTTC

d_call: TRBD1
v_call: TRBV19
j_call: TRBJ1-5
clone_size: NA
cdr3_aa: CASRRQGEGNQPQHF
cdr3_nt: TGTGCCAGTAGGAGACAGGGTGAGGGCAATCAGCCCCAGCATTTT

d_call: NA
v_call: TRBV2
j_call: TRBJ2-7
clone_size: NA
cdr3_aa: CASSELFEQYF
cdr3_nt: TGTGCCAGCAGTGAACTCTTCGAGCAGTACTTC

d_call: TRBD1
v_call: TRBV18
j_call: TRBJ1-2
clone_size: few
cdr3_aa: CASSPDRGDYGYTF
cdr3_nt: TGTGCCAGCTCACCCGACAGGGGAGACTATGGCTACACCTTC

d_call: TRBD1
v_call: TRBV14
j_call: TRBJ2-7
clone_size: once
cdr3_aa: CASSQWTGVGEQYF
cdr3_nt: TGTGCCAGCAGTCAATGGACAGGGGTAGGCGAGCAGTACTTC

d_call: TRBD2
v_call: TRBV7-9
j_call: TRBJ2-1
clone_size: NA
cdr3_aa: CASSPTGLAGGSYNEQFF
cdr3_nt: TGTGCCAGCAGCCCTACGGGACTAGCGGGGGGGTCCTACAATGAGCAGTTCTTC

d_call: TRBD1
v_call: TRBV18
j_call: TRBJ1-5
clone_size: NA
cdr3_aa: CASSLLPGTGDQPQHF
cdr3_nt: TGTGCCAGCTCACTGCTCCCCGGGACAGGGGATCAGCCCCAGCATTTT

d_call: TRBD1
v_call: TRBV5-1
j_call: TRBJ2-7
clone_size: few
cdr3_aa: CASSSQGNDEQYF
cdr3_nt: TGCGCCAGCAGCTCACAGGGGAACGACGAGCAGTACTTC

d_call: NA
v_call: TRBV6-5
j_call: TRBJ1-5
clone_size: NA
cdr3_aa: CATGGVVSNQPQHF
cdr3_nt: TGTGCCACCGGAGGGGTTGTGAGCAATCAGCCCCAGCATTTT

d_call: NA
v_call: TRBV4-1
j_call: TRBJ1-2
clone_size: few
cdr3_aa: CASSQTSTVRYGYTF
cdr3_nt: TGCGCCAGCAGCCAAACGTCCACAGTCCGATATGGCTACACCTTC

d_call: NA
v_call: TRBV10-3
j_call: TRBJ1-2
clone_size: once
cdr3_aa: CAISESTGYGYTF
cdr3_nt: TGTGCCATCAGTGAGTCGACGGGATATGGCTACACCTTC

d_call: NA
v_call: TRBV28
j_call: TRBJ2-3
clone_size: NA
cdr3_aa: CASSGAQTGEDTQYF
cdr3_nt: TGTGCCAGCAGTGGGGCCCAGACAGGTGAAGATACGCAGTATTTT

d_call: NA
v_call: TRBV7-2
j_call: TRBJ2-1
clone_size: once
cdr3_aa: CASSTGQFNEQFF
cdr3_nt: TGTGCCAGCAGCACGGGACAATTCAATGAGCAGTTCTTC

d_call: NA
v_call: TRBV6-5
j_call: TRBJ2-7
clone_size: NA
cdr3_aa: CASRLTAYYEQYF
cdr3_nt: TGTGCCAGCAGATTGACAGCCTACTACGAGCAGTACTTC

d_call: TRBD1
v_call: TRBV3-1/TRBV3-2
j_call: TRBJ1-6
clone_size: NA
cdr3_aa: CGDRECSPLHF
cdr3_nt: TGTGGAGACAGGGAATGTTCACCCCTCCACTTT

d_call: NA
v_call: TRBV6-5
j_call: TRBJ2-3
clone_size: NA
cdr3_aa: CASGPADTQYF
cdr3_nt: TGTGCCAGCGGGCCAGCAGATACGCAGTATTTT

d_call: TRBD1
v_call: TRBV5-1
j_call: TRBJ1-4
clone_size: NA
cdr3_aa: CASSLGPDRVEKLFF
cdr3_nt: TGCGCCAGCAGCTTGGGCCCGGACAGGGTGGAGAAACTGTTTTTT

d_call: TRBD2
v_call: TRBV9
j_call: TRBJ2-1
clone_size: NA
cdr3_aa: CASSGLAGNNEQFF
cdr3_nt: TGTGCCAGCAGTGGACTAGCGGGGAACAATGAGCAGTTCTTC

d_call: TRBD1
v_call: TRBV19
j_call: TRBJ1-1
clone_size: NA
cdr3_aa: CASSSRQGTAEAFF
cdr3_nt: TGTGCCAGTAGTTCCAGACAGGGGACAGCTGAAGCTTTCTTT

d_call: NA
v_call: TRBV2
j_call: TRBJ2-3
clone_size: NA
cdr3_aa: CASTRDLTKDTQYF
cdr3_nt: TGTGCCAGCACTAGGGACTTGACTAAGGATACGCAGTATTTT

d_call: TRBD1
v_call: TRBV18
j_call: TRBJ1-6
clone_size: NA
cdr3_aa: CASSLTGQGGNSPLHF
cdr3_nt: TGTGCCAGCTCACTGACGGGACAGGGGGGTAATTCACCCCTCCACTTT

d_call: TRBD2
v_call: TRBV28
j_call: TRBJ2-7
clone_size: once
cdr3_aa: CASIGGSRPYEQYF
cdr3_nt: TGTGCCAGCATCGGCGGGAGTAGGCCCTACGAGCAGTACTTC

d_call: NA
v_call: TRBV28
j_call: TRBJ2-2
clone_size: NA
cdr3_aa: CASRSLRQTGELFF
cdr3_nt: TGTGCCAGCAGGTCCCTTCGACAGACCGGGGAGCTGTTTTTT

d_call: NA
v_call: TRBV28
j_call: TRBJ2-7
clone_size: once
cdr3_aa: CASSLPGVGYEQYF
cdr3_nt: TGTGCCAGCAGTCTCCCCGGGGTAGGCTACGAGCAGTACTTC

d_call: TRBD1
v_call: TRBV28
j_call: TRBJ1-2
clone_size: NA
cdr3_aa: CASSLGGTGDYGYTF
cdr3_nt: TGTGCCAGCAGCCTCGGGGGGACAGGGGACTATGGCTACACCTTC

d_call: NA
v_call: TRBV25-1
j_call: TRBJ1-3
clone_size: NA
cdr3_aa: CASSDDNSGNTIYF
cdr3_nt: TGTGCCAGCAGTGACGACAACTCTGGAAACACCATATATTTT

d_call: NA
v_call: TRBV20-1
j_call: TRBJ2-5
clone_size: NA
cdr3_aa: CSAPPGETQYF
cdr3_nt: TGCAGTGCCCCCCCGGGAGAGACCCAGTACTTC

d_call: NA
v_call: TRBV7-9
j_call: TRBJ1-1
clone_size: NA
cdr3_aa: CASSSGDLSKMNTEAFF
cdr3_nt: TGTGCCAGCAGCTCGGGGGACCTTAGTAAGATGAACACTGAAGCTTTCTTT

d_call: NA
v_call: TRBV12-3/TRBV12-4
j_call: TRBJ1-1
clone_size: NA
cdr3_aa: CASTKGPNTEAFF
cdr3_nt: TGTGCCAGCACCAAGGGGCCCAACACTGAAGCTTTCTTT

d_call: NA
v_call: TRBV19
j_call: TRBJ2-3
clone_size: NA
cdr3_aa: CASSIQTDTQYF
cdr3_nt: TGTGCCAGTAGTATCCAGACAGATACGCAGTATTTT

d_call: NA
v_call: TRBV5-1
j_call: TRBJ1-1
clone_size: NA
cdr3_aa: CASSKTGPGTEAFF
cdr3_nt: TGCGCCAGCAGCAAAACAGGTCCAGGCACTGAAGCTTTCTTT

d_call: NA
v_call: TRBV10-3
j_call: TRBJ1-2
clone_size: NA
cdr3_aa: CAISDLGTAGYTF
cdr3_nt: TGTGCCATCAGTGACCTTGGGACTGCGGGCTACACCTTC

d_call: TRBD2
v_call: TRBV5-1
j_call: TRBJ2-5
clone_size: NA
cdr3_aa: CASSLLAGDQETQYF
cdr3_nt: TGCGCCAGCAGCCTACTAGCGGGGGACCAAGAGACCCAGTACTTC

d_call: NA
v_call: TRBV2
j_call: TRBJ1-2
clone_size: NA
cdr3_aa: CASSEVRGSEGYTF
cdr3_nt: TGTGCCAGCAGTGAAGTCCGCGGGTCAGAGGGCTACACCTTC

d_call: TRBD1
v_call: TRBV30
j_call: TRBJ1-5
clone_size: few
cdr3_aa: CAWGQGNQPQHF
cdr3_nt: TGTGCCTGGGGACAGGGCAATCAGCCCCAGCATTTT